These 25 T cell receptor beta chains were all obtained from the same sample, sequenced in a study of blood T cell repertoires in COVID-19. Sequenced by immunoSEQ multiplex PCR; TCRdb stores in-frame clones only, minus some. This table holds some 180,000 clones, around 80% found once. The sequencing input was peripheral blood. These receptors all come from a man in his sixties with acute or convalescent COVID-19.

This clone was seen a few times. The chain recombines TRBV6-5 with TRBJ1-1; the D gene is possibly TRBD1 (6 bases). The germline V gene has CDR1 MNHEY and CDR2 SVGAGI. The CDR3 spans 14 residues. The V and J ends lost 7 bases and 5 bases respectively, with 17 bases between them. This CDR3 reads CASKSQGLRTEAFF. In DNA form, the CDR3 reads TGTGCCAGCAAGAGCCAGGGGCTTAGGACTGAAGCTTTCTTT.

The chain combines TRBV28 with TRBJ2-4; 9 positions agree with TRBD1. This CDR3 is built from 13 residues. The junction had 4 bases not matched to a gene; V was cut back by 5 bases and J by 8 bases. Germline lookup yields CDR1 MDHEN and CDR2 SYDVKM. The CDR3 region has the DNA TGTGCCAGCAGTCCACAGGGGGCGGACATTCAGTACTTC. Its protein product is CASSPQGADIQYF.

This chain uses TRBV29-1 with TRBJ1-4, with TRBD1 matching 9 bases. The V gene end was trimmed by 5 bases and the J gene end by 5 bases; junction bases not matched to a gene: 6. Germline V lookup: CDR1 SQVTM, CDR2 ANQGSEA. CDR3 size: 14 residues. In DNA, the CDR3 is TGCAGCGTTAAAACCGGGACAGGGAATGAAAAACTGTTTTTT. It encodes CSVKTGTGNEKLFF. Full variable domain (remainder filled in from reference TRBV29-1 and TRBJ1-4): SAVISQKPSRDICQRGTSLTIQCQVDSQVTMMFWYRQQPGQSLTLIATANQGSEATYESGFVIDKFPISRPNLTFSTLTVSNMSPEDSSIYLCSVKTGTGNEKLFFGSGTQLSVL.

The table lists this clone with a count of one. The CDR3 nucleotides read TGTGCCAGCAGTGTGGACAGGGTTGAGCAGTACTTC. Translated, it gives CASSVDRVEQYF. This sequence joins TRBV12-3 or TRBV12-4 and TRBJ2-7; 8 positions match TRBD1. This CDR3 contains 12 residues. V was pared by 5 bases and J by 7 bases, with 4 bases of the junction left unmatched.

The CDR3 sequence: CASSEQQETQYF. The CDR3 bases are TGTGCCAGCAGTGAACAGCAAGAGACCCAGTACTTC. The V gene is TRBV25-1, the J gene TRBJ2-5; no reliable D call. Trimming left V 2 bases short and J 2 bases short, with 3 bases between. Germline-derived CDR1 and CDR2 are MGHDK and SYGVNS. The CDR3 is 12 amino acids.

This clone was recorded once. The V call is TRBV27, the J call TRBJ1-6; 7 bases match TRBD1. J lost 7 bases, V lost 7 bases, and 13 bases had no gene match. CDR1 and CDR2 from the germline V gene are MNHEY and SMNVEV (reference sequence). The CDR3 runs to 16 residues. The CDR3 here is CASTQGGPNPNSPLHF. The CDR3 DNA reads as TGTGCCAGCACCCAGGGGGGACCAAACCCAAATTCACCCCTCCACTTT.

This clone occurred a few times. The J gene is TRBJ2-1, the V gene TRBV7-3, with 13 bases matching TRBD2. The CDR3 consists of 20 residues. The ends lost 0 bases at V and 0 bases at J; junction bases unmatched: 8. Germline V CDR1 and CDR2: SGHTA, FQGTGA. The chain's CDR3 is CASSLTGLAGVYSSYNEQFF. DNA of the CDR3: TGTGCCAGCAGCTTAACTGGACTAGCGGGAGTTTATTCCTCCTACAATGAGCAGTTCTTC. Looking up the rest from reference TRBV7-3 and TRBJ2-1 gives the full variable domain: GAGVSQTPSNKVTEKGKYVELRCDPISGHTALYWYRQSLGQGPEFLIYFQGTGAADDSGLPNDRFFAVRPEGSVSTLKIQRTERGDSAVYLCASSLTGLAGVYSSYNEQFFGPGTRLTVL.

This chain links TRBV12-3 or TRBV12-4 with TRBJ1-5, with no clear D. Trimming removed 1 base at V and 7 bases at J, with 8 bases between. This CDR3 comprises 13 residues. Here the CDR3 DNA reads TGTGCCAGCAGTTTAGGGGAGTACCAGCCCCAGCATTTT. Encoded protein: CASSLGEYQPQHF.

This chain links TRBV11-3 with TRBJ2-1; 9 nucleotides align to TRBD2. V gave up 2 bases and J gave up 8 bases; unmatched junction bases: 16. In germline, CDR1 is SGHNT, CDR2 YENEEA. The CDR3 consists of 18 residues. The CDR3 sequence: CASSLMERGASQNDEQFF. The CDR3 bases are TGTGCCAGCAGCTTAATGGAGCGGGGGGCCTCTCAGAACGATGAGCAGTTCTTC.

The V gene is TRBV19, the J gene TRBJ1-6; a weak D match, TRBD1 (5 bases). Germline values: CDR1 LNHDA, CDR2 SQIVND (reference sequence). Trimming shortened V by 5 bases and J by 3 bases, and 5 bases separated the two germline ends. The CDR3 has 13 residues. The CDR3 nucleotides are TGTGCCAGTAGTCAGGGCTATAATTCACCCCTCCACTTT. Its translation: CASSQGYNSPLHF.

J is TRBJ1-4 and V is TRBV4-1; D is undetermined. Germline V CDR1 and CDR2: MGHRA, YSYEKL. Trimming removed 2 bases from V and 7 bases from J, with 14 bases in between. The CDR3 contains 15 residues. CDR3 sequence reads: CASSQQRAGSEKLFF. In nucleotides, the CDR3 is TGCGCCAGCAGCCAACAGAGGGCAGGTAGTGAAAAACTGTTTTTT.

This chain joins TRBV10-1 and TRBJ1-1; the D is unclear. This CDR3 is 13 amino acids long. Trimming stripped 6 bases from V and 0 bases from J, with 8 bases between. Looked up from germline, CDR1 is WNHNN and CDR2 is SYGVQD (reference sequence). Written as DNA, the CDR3 is TGCGCCAGCAGCCCCCAGATGAACACTGAAGCTTTCTTT. Its protein product is CASSPQMNTEAFF.

This chain uses TRBV5-8 with TRBJ1-1, with a weak D call TRBD1 (5 bases). The ends were cut back, 1 base at V and 6 bases at J, with 10 bases in the middle. CDR1 is SGHTS and CDR2 is YDEGEE in the germline V gene. The CDR3 totals 13 residues. CDR3 bases: TGTGCCAGCAGCTTGCGGGGGGGGTCTGAAGCTTTCTTT. Residues: CASSLRGGSEAFF. The full variable domain, in which reference TRBV5-8 and TRBJ1-1 provide the parts outside the CDR3, is EAGVTQSPTHLIKTRGQQATLRCSPISGHTSVYWYQQALGLGLQFLLWYDEGEERNRGNFPPRFSGRQFPNYSSELNVNALELEDSALYLCASSLRGGSEAFFGQGTRLTVV.

J is TRBJ1-1 and V is TRBV30; D is undetermined. The CDR3 has 14 amino acids. V was clipped by 0 bases and J by 6 bases, with 14 bases between them. CDR1 is GTSNPN, CDR2 SVGIG, per germline (reference sequence). The CDR3 region has the DNA TGTGCCTGGAGTGTACTAAGGGAGCGGGCTGAAGCTTTCTTT. Its translation is CAWSVLRERAEAFF.

The chain uses TRBV10-1 and TRBJ1-1, with a tentative D call TRBD1 (5 bases). The CDR3 runs to 13 residues. Trimming pared 2 bases from V and 6 bases from J, leaving 10 bases between. Germline lookup yields CDR1 WNHNN and CDR2 SYGVQD (reference sequence). The CDR3 DNA sequence: TGCGCCAGCAGTGAGACGGCCAGGGCTGAAGCTTTCTTT. Encoded protein: CASSETARAEAFF.

The chain joins TRBV5-8 to TRBJ2-3; 10 positions match TRBD2. The germline V gene has CDR1 SGHTS and CDR2 YDEGEE. The CDR3 has 16 residues. The J segment lost 2 bases and the V segment lost 0 bases, leaving 3 bases of the junction unmatched. The DNA for the CDR3 is TGTGCCAGCAGCTTGGAGCGGGGGGGCCACACAGATACGCAGTATTTT. This encodes CASSLERGGHTDTQYF.

This clone was observed once. The rearrangement uses TRBV7-2 and TRBJ1-1; TRBD1 is a possible D gene (5 bases). The germline V gene encodes CDR1 SGHTA and CDR2 FQGNSA. Trimming shortened V by 3 bases and J by 2 bases, and 10 bases separated the two germline ends. The CDR3 is made up of 14 amino acids. DNA of the CDR3: TGTGCCAGCAGCTTTGACAGAATAAACACTGAAGCTTTCTTT. It codes for CASSFDRINTEAFF. Complete variable domain (other parts from reference TRBV7-2 and TRBJ1-1): GAGVSQSPSNKVTEKGKDVELRCDPISGHTALYWYRQSLGQGLEFLIYFQGNSAPDKSGLPSDRFSAERTGGSVSTLTIQRTQQEDSAVYLCASSFDRINTEAFFGQGTRLTVV.

This clone appeared a few times. In the same sample, other DNA sequences code for this CDR3. The V gene is TRBV6-1, the J gene TRBJ2-2, with 7 bases identical to TRBD2. This CDR3 has 14 amino acids. Trimming at V came to 2 bases and at J to 3 bases, leaving 0 bases not matched to a gene. Germline V gives CDR1 MNHNS, CDR2 SASEGT. The CDR3 DNA sequence: TGTGCCAGCAGTGAACGGGGGGACACCGGGGAGCTGTTTTTT. Translated, it gives CASSERGDTGELFF.

DNA for the CDR3: TGTGCCAGCAGCTTGAAACAGGGCCCCTACAATGAGCAGTTCTTC. As protein: CASSLKQGPYNEQFF. The chain employs TRBV5-4 and TRBJ2-1, with D perhaps matching TRBD1 (6 bases). This CDR3 comprises 15 residues. V lost 1 base and J 2 bases, leaving 10 bases between the germline ends. Germline CDR1 SGHNT, CDR2 YYREEE (reference sequence).

The chain is built from TRBV2 and TRBJ2-1; weak D call: TRBD2 (5 bases). The CDR3 contains 13 residues. The V gene's germline CDR1 is SNHLY and CDR2 FYNNEI. The V and J ends lost 2 bases and 8 bases respectively, with 10 bases between them. The DNA of the CDR3 is TGTGCCAGCAGTGAATTTAGCGCCCATGAGCAGTTCTTC. This gives the protein CASSEFSAHEQFF.

This clone has only a few counts. The CDR3 coding sequence is TGCGCCAGCCAGAATCCGGGGGGAATTCGCGGCTACACCTTC. This gives the protein CASQNPGGIRGYTF. This rearrangement joins TRBV4-1 to TRBJ1-2, with D possibly matching TRBD1 (5 bases). Germline V gene lookup returns CDR1 MGHRA and CDR2 YSYEKL. The V end lost 8 bases, the J end lost 8 bases, and 21 bases lay between the germline ends. The CDR3 spans 14 residues.

The genes are TRBV19 and TRBJ2-3; perhaps TRBD2 as D (6 bases). The germline V gene has CDR1 LNHDA and CDR2 SQIVND (reference sequence). The V end lost 6 bases, the J end lost 2 bases, and 12 bases lay between the germline ends. The CDR3 consists of 14 residues. The CDR3 loop reads CASSSGLLTDTQYF. CDR3 DNA: TGTGCCAGTAGCTCGGGACTCCTCACAGATACGCAGTATTTT.

This clone was seen a handful of times. The J gene is TRBJ2-7, the V gene TRBV6-5; 9 nucleotides match TRBD2. Germline CDR1 is MNHEY and CDR2 is SVGAGI. Trimming cost V 0 bases and J 0 bases; bases outside gene matches: 0. CDR3 length: 15 amino acids. CDR3 amino acids: CASSYSSGSSYEQYF. The CDR3 DNA is TGTGCCAGCAGTTACTCTAGCGGGAGCTCCTACGAGCAGTACTTC.

This clone occurred a few times. This rearrangement joins TRBV7-9 to TRBJ2-2, with a tentative D call TRBD2 (5 bases). Germline lookup yields CDR1 SEHNR and CDR2 FQNEAQ (reference sequence). CDR3 size: 15 residues. The V gene lost 1 base and the J gene lost 1 base, with 7 bases spanning the gap. The CDR3 here is CASSLGGGNTGELFF. The CDR3, as DNA: TGTGCCAGCAGCTTAGGCGGAGGGAACACCGGGGAGCTGTTTTTT.

The gene calls are TRBV6-5 and TRBJ1-6; 8 nucleotides line up with TRBD1. The junction had 4 bases not matched to a gene; V was cut back by 5 bases and J by 4 bases. Germline V gives CDR1 MNHEY, CDR2 SVGAGI. The CDR3 runs to 15 residues. The CDR3 DNA follows: TGTGCCAGCAGTAGACAGGGGATGTATAATTCACCCCTCCACTTT. Translating gives CASSRQGMYNSPLHF.